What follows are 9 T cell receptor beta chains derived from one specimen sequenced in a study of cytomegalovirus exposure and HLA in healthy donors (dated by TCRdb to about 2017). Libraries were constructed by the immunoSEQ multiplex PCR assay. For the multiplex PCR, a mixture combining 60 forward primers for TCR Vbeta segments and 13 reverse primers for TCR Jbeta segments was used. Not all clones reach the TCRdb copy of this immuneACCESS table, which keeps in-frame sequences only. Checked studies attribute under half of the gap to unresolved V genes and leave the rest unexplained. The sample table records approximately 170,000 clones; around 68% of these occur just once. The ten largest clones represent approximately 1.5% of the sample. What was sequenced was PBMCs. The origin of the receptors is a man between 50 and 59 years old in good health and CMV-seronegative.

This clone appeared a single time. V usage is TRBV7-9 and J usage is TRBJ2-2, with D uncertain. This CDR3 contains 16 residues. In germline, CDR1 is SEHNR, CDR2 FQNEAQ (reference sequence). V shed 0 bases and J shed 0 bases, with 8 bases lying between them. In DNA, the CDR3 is TGTGCCAGCAGCTTAGCAACTCCCGCGAACACCGGGGAGCTGTTTTTT. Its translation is CASSLATPANTGELFF.

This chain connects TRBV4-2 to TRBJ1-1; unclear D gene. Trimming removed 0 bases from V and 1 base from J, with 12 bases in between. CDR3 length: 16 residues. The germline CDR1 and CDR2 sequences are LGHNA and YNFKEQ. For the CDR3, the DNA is TGTGCCAGCAGCCAAGATAATATTCTTTCGAACACTGAAGCTTTCTTT. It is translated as CASSQDNILSNTEAFF.

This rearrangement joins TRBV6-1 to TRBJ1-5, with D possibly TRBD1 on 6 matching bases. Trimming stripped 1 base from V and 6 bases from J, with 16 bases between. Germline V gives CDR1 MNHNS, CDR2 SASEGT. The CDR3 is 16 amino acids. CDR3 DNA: TGTGCCAGCAGTGAAGACGGGGGGCAGGGCGTTCAGCCCCAGCATTTT. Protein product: CASSEDGGQGVQPQHF.

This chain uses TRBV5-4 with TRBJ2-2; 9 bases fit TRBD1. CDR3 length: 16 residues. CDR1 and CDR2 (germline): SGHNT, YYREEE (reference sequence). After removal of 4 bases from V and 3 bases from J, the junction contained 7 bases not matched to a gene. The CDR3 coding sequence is TGTGCCAGCAGCCCCGGACAGGGGCGGTACACCGGGGAGCTGTTTTTT. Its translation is CASSPGQGRYTGELFF.

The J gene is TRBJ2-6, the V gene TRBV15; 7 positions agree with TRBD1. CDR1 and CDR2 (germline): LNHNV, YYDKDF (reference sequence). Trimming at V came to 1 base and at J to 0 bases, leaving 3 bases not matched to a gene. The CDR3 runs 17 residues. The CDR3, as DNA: TGTGCCACCAGCAGAGGGCCAGGGGGCTCTGGGGCCAACGTCCTGACTTTC. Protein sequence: CATSRGPGGSGANVLTF.

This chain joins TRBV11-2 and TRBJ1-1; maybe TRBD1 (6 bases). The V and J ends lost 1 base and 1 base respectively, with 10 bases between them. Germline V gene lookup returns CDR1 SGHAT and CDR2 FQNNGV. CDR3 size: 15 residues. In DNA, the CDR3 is TGTGCCAGCAGCTTAGGAGACAGGAGGAACACTGAAGCTTTCTTT. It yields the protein CASSLGDRRNTEAFF. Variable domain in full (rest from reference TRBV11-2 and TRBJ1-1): EAGVAQSPRYKIIEKRQSVAFWCNPISGHATLYWYQQILGQGPKLLIQFQNNGVVDDSQLPKDRFSAERLKGVDSTLKIQPAKLEDSAVYLCASSLGDRRNTEAFFGQGTRLTVV.

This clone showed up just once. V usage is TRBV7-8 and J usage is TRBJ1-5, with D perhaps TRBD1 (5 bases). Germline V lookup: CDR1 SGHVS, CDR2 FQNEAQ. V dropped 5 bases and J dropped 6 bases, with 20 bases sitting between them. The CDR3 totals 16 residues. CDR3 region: CASSPLNLAGLQPQHF. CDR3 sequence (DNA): TGTGCCAGCAGCCCTCTGAATTTGGCGGGGCTTCAGCCCCAGCATTTT.

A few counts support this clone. The CDR3 nucleotides are TGCGCCAGCAGCTTTATAGCGGGGGCAACAGATACGCAGTATTTT. Its translation: CASSFIAGATDTQYF. The gene calls are TRBV5-1 and TRBJ2-3; 9 positions match TRBD2. The CDR3 spans 15 residues. The V gene end was trimmed by 2 bases and the J gene end by 3 bases; junction bases not matched to a gene: 4. Germline values: CDR1 SGHRS, CDR2 YFSETQ.

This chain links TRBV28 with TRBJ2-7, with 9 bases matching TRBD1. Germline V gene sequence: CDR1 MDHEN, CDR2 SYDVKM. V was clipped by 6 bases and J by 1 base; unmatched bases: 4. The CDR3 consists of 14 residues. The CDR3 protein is CASRRQGGSYEQYF. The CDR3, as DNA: TGTGCCAGCAGGCGACAGGGGGGGTCCTACGAGCAGTACTTC.